This T cell receptor beta chain was identified in a study of graft-versus-host responses after intestinal transplantation. Background on the study: Each recipient received anti-thymocyte globulin induction, then tacrolimus and steroids for about three years.

Clones were read by immunoSEQ multiplex PCR, and TCRdb kept only the in-frame ones, dropping some. Among more than 65,000 clones listed, roughly 91% were seen once. General study results and limits: Some GvH clones appeared in ileal mucosa or blood before recipient bone marrow.

On this clone: The antigen is not known.

With 6 bases clipped from V and 3 bases from J, the junction kept 12 bases outside the gene matches. Germline V lookup: CDR1 KGHSH, CDR2 LQKENI. CDR3 length: 18 amino acids. This specimen consisted of unstimulated CD8+ T cells sorted from spleen or lymph node cells, obtained before intestinal transplant. The V and J genes are TRBV18 and TRBJ1-3; 12 bases match TRBD1. The sequence derives from a human donor who received an intestinal transplant. CDR3 sequence (DNA): TGTGCCAGCTCCCCTAGACCGGGACAGGGGGCGTTTGGAAACACCATATATTTT. This codes for CASSPRPGQGAFGNTIYF.